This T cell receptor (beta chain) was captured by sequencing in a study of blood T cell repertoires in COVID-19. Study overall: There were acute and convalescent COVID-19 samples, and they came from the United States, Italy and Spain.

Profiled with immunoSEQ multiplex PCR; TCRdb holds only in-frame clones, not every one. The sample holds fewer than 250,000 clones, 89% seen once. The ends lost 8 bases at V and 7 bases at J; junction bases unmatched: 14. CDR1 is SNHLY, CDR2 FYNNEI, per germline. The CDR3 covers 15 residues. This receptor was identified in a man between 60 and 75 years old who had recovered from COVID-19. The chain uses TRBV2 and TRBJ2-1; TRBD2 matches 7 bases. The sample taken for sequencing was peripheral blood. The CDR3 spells CASHLFESGMNEQFF. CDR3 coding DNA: TGTGCCAGCCATCTATTCGAAAGCGGGATGAATGAGCAGTTCTTC.